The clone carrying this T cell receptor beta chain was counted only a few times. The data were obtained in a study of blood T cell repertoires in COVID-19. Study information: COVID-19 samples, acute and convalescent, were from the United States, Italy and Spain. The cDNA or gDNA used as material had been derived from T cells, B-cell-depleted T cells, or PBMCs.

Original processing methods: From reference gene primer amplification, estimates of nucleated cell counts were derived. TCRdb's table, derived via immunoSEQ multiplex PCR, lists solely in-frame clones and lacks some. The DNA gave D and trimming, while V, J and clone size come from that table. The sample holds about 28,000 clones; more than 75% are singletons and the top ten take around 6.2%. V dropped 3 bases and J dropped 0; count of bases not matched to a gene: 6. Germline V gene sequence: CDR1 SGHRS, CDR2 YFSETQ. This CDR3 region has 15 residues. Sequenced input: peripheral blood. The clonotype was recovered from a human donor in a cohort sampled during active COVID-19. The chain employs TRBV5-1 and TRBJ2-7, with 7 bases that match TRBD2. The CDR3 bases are TGCGCCAGCAGCTCCGACGGGAGGAGCTCCTACGAGCAGTACTTC. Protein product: CASSSDGRSSYEQYF.